The T cell receptor (beta chain) under discussion was sequenced for a study of blood T cell repertoires in COVID-19 (dated by TCRdb to about 2020). Regarding the research as a whole: The collaborator samples originated in the United States, Italy and Spain and spanned the acute and convalescent phases of COVID-19. The prospective study material was composed of cDNA or gDNA derived from T cells, B-cell-depleted T cells, or PBMCs. Subjects who had been exposed to COVID-19, were actively infected with it, or had recovered from it provided the deeply sampled blood TCRbeta repertoires that made up the dataset. The repertoires were released in a freely available public database meant as a resource for research on the immune response to SARS-CoV-2. Samples came from the ongoing ImmuneRACE study (first 160 participants) plus 1,254 subjects from 6 global collaborators. A de-identified subject ID, COVID-19 status, age in years and sex were almost always included in the sample metadata. HLA class I and class II types, where available, came from metadata supplied by the sample provider rather than from assay-based typing. General study outcomes and caveats: The amount of clinical and demographic metadata varied by source and participant and was provided uncurated.

TCRbeta CDR3 regions were amplified from genomic DNA using the immunoSEQ Assay, a bias-controlled multiplex PCR. The authors' pipeline ran thus. Within the assay, amplification of reference gene primers was used to estimate how many nucleated cells each sample contained. To quantify the absolute abundance of each unique TCRbeta CDR3 rearrangement, sequence reads were collapsed and filtered. For each sample, productive Simpson clonality was calculated as the square root of Simpson's diversity index over productive rearrangements. Sourced from immuneACCESS, this table was stored by TCRdb with only in-frame sequences that have V and J called. A share of the clones is absent; for the studies checked, an unresolved V gene accounts for under half, and the remainder has no known explanation. The V and J calls and the clone size are those of that table, but D and trimming were determined from the DNA. The sample table holds fewer than 250,000 clones, of which approximately 86% were seen once. Jointly, the top ten make up 3% to 4% of the sample.

Regarding this clone: Its binding antigen is unknown. No base-level quality is on record; no much larger clone is a single base apart.

Enrolling through a virtual design, the prospective study's participants ranged in age from about 18 to 89 years and lived across 20 to 30 United States geographic areas. To assign participants to cohorts, the prospective study relied on clinical history that participants themselves reported in a screening survey and a study questionnaire. Mobile phlebotomists in the prospective study collected whole blood, serum and a nasopharyngeal or oropharyngeal swab from every participant. Participants in the prospective study had the option to provide additional blood draws and questionnaires over an approximately 2-month period. Before DNA extraction, blood samples from the prospective study were shipped at room temperature or frozen. From the cysteine through the phenylalanine, the CDR3 covers 16 amino acids. CDR3 DNA is the only sequence kept; it has 48 bases, read in frame from the first base. V and J are trimmed by 1 base and 0 bases, and the gene matches miss 0 bases of the junction. CDR1 and CDR2 are drawn from the germline V gene (reference sequence): SEHNR, FQNEAQ.

The TCR sequence derives from a woman in her 40s with acute COVID-19. The sequence links TRBV7-9 to TRBJ1-4; 9 central bases correspond to TRBD1. The specimen sequenced was PBMCs or T cells enriched from blood (not recorded which). Read as DNA, the sequence is TGTGCCAGCAGCTTAGGGGACAGGGCAACTAATGAAAAACTGTTTTTT. This sequence encodes CASSLGDRATNEKLFF.